The 32 T cell receptor beta chains presented below share a single source sample, sequenced in a study of beta chain features in type 1 diabetes (dated by TCRdb to between 2017 and 2018). The library was obtained by the immunoSEQ multiplex PCR assay. The entire amount of isolated RNA was reverse transcribed using the High Capacity cDNA Reverse Transcription Kit, so the sequenced TCRB transcripts were expressed ones. TCRdb provides this immuneACCESS table in a form limited to in-frame rearrangements. Some clones are lacking; in checked studies, under half of them reflect an unresolved V gene, and why the rest are absent is not known. For this sample the table gives approximately 400,000 clones, of which approximately 15% were detected only once. The ten largest clones add up to about 0.019% of the sample. Sequencing used naive CD4+ T cells from blood. The cell subset or site label, as the study defines it: true naive CD4+ T cells. The receptors stem from a woman under 30 in good health.

The chain recombines TRBV29-1 with TRBJ2-1, with D perhaps TRBD2 (7 bases). The CDR3 contains 13 residues. Per germline, CDR1 SQVTM and CDR2 ANQGSEA. V was trimmed by 6 bases and J by 7 bases, leaving 16 bases between them. CDR3 coding DNA: TGCAGCGTCGGGGGGCAGGGGTTGAATGAGCAGTTCTTC. Amino acid sequence: CSVGGQGLNEQFF.

The table lists this clone with a few counts. The V gene is TRBV25-1, the J gene TRBJ2-5, with a tentative D call TRBD1 (5 bases). This CDR3 region has 15 residues. With 2 bases removed from V and 5 bases from J, the gap between germline ends came to 15 bases. CDR1 and CDR2 from the germline V gene are MGHDK and SYGVNS. CDR3 DNA sequence: TGTGCCAGCAGTGAAATGGGGCACTTTGGGGAGACCCAGTACTTC. Amino acids: CASSEMGHFGETQYF.

The CDR3 reads CASSLWGDSNQPQHF. The CDR3 DNA reads TGTGCCAGCAGTTTGTGGGGGGATAGCAATCAGCCCCAGCATTTT. The chain recombines TRBV6-1 with TRBJ1-5, with D possibly matching TRBD1 (5 bases). The V and J ends lost 5 bases and 0 bases respectively, with 11 bases between them. CDR3 length equals 15 residues. Germline V gene lookup returns CDR1 MNHNS and CDR2 SASEGT.

The CDR3 spells CASSPSGPGELFF. Written as DNA, the CDR3 is TGTGCCAGCAGCCCTAGCGGGCCCGGGGAGCTGTTTTTT. The rearrangement joins TRBV7-2 to TRBJ2-2, with 8 positions matching TRBD2. In germline, CDR1 is SGHTA, CDR2 FQGNSA. With 5 bases clipped from V and 6 bases from J, the junction kept 2 bases outside the gene matches. This CDR3 comprises 13 residues.

This clone came up a few times. This sequence joins TRBV12-5 and TRBJ2-2; the D is unclear. Trimming removed 2 bases from V and 7 bases from J, with 8 bases in between. This CDR3 has 13 residues. Germline V gene data show CDR1 as LGHNT and CDR2 as FRNRAP. CDR3 sequence (DNA): TGTGCTAGTGGTTTGAAGGAGCTCGGGGAGCTGTTTTTT. This gives the protein CASGLKELGELFF. Full variable domain (outside the CDR3, taken from reference TRBV12-5 and TRBJ2-2): DARVTQTPRHKVTEMGQEVTMRCQPILGHNTVFWYRQTMMQGLELLAYFRNRAPLDDSGMPKDRFSAEMPDATLATLKIQPSEPRDSAVYFCASGLKELGELFFGEGSRLTVL.

The V gene is TRBV30, the J gene TRBJ2-4; 8 nucleotides line up with TRBD2. The CDR3 is 19 amino acids. Looked up from germline, CDR1 is GTSNPN and CDR2 is SVGIG (reference sequence). J gave up 0 bases and V 2 bases, and 15 bases lay outside the gene matches. The chain's CDR3 is CAWSRTRQLADLAKNIQYF. The CDR3 nucleotides are TGTGCCTGGAGTCGGACGAGACAACTAGCGGACTTAGCCAAAAACATTCAGTACTTC.

This clone has more than one count but fewer than ten. The genes are TRBV19 and TRBJ2-5; D is uncertain. V was cut by 9 bases and J by 5 bases, with 10 bases left in between. The CDR3 is 11 residues long. Per germline, CDR1 LNHDA and CDR2 SQIVND (reference sequence). Written as DNA, the CDR3 is TGTGCCAGCAAGTCGAGGGAGACCCAGTACTTC. Translating gives CASKSRETQYF.

This clone was counted only a few times. J is TRBJ1-1 and V is TRBV29-1; TRBD1 is a possible D gene (6 bases). The CDR3 length is 15 residues. Germline CDR1 is SQVTM and CDR2 is ANQGSEA. V lost 7 bases, J lost 2 bases, and 20 bases lay in between. As DNA, the CDR3 is TGCAGCGCCCTGGACAGCTTCGGGCTTAACACTGAAGCTTTCTTT. This translates into CSALDSFGLNTEAFF.

The chain uses TRBV7-2 and TRBJ2-3; D unresolved. Germline V gene data show CDR1 as SGHTA and CDR2 as FQGNSA. The ends were cut back, 5 bases at V and 9 bases at J, with 12 bases in the middle. CDR3 length equals 12 residues. CDR3 bases: TGTGCCAGCAGCCTCAACCGTCAGACGCAGTATTTT. It encodes CASSLNRQTQYF.

Only a few counts were recorded for this clone. Its ends do not fully match the called genes, so a read error is possible. This chain uses TRBV28 with TRBJ2-1, with 15 bases fitting TRBD2. Germline CDR1 and CDR2: MDHEN and SYDVKM. The CDR3 consists of 14 residues. Here the CDR3 DNA reads TGTGCCATGAGGACTAGCGGGAGGGCCTCTGGGTTGGTCTTC. Translation: CAMRTSGRASGLVF.

The chain carries TRBV7-2 and TRBJ2-7; D may be TRBD2 (6 bases). Germline values: CDR1 SGHTA, CDR2 FQGNSA. The CDR3 extends over 13 amino acids. Trimming left V 8 bases short and J 4 bases short, with 15 bases between. CDR3 in amino acids: CASSAGRGYEQYF. The CDR3 bases are TGTGCCAGCTCAGCCGGGAGAGGGTACGAGCAGTACTTC.

The table lists this clone with a few counts. The CDR3 is CSVGGDRESTEAFF. The DNA of the CDR3 is TGCAGCGTTGGGGGGGACAGGGAGTCCACTGAAGCTTTCTTT. J is TRBJ1-1 and V is TRBV29-1, with 9 bases fitting TRBD1. This CDR3 is 14 amino acids long. CDR1 SQVTM and CDR2 ANQGSEA come from the germline V gene. With 4 bases clipped from V and 4 bases from J, the junction kept 7 bases outside the gene matches.

This chain uses TRBV7-2 with TRBJ2-1; 11 bases are a match to TRBD2. Unmatched junction bases numbered 8, after V lost 6 bases and J lost 7 bases. Germline values: CDR1 SGHTA, CDR2 FQGNSA. The CDR3 covers 15 residues. The CDR3 spells CASSSSGRWGNEQFF. CDR3 bases: TGTGCCAGCAGTTCTAGCGGGAGGTGGGGGAATGAGCAGTTCTTC.

The table lists this clone with a few counts. J is TRBJ2-7 and V is TRBV7-9; 9 nucleotides align to TRBD2. The CDR3 is made up of 15 amino acids. V was pared by 5 bases and J by 6 bases, with 11 bases of the junction left unmatched. Per the germline V gene, CDR1 is SEHNR and CDR2 is FQNEAQ (reference sequence). CDR3 DNA: TGTGCCAGCAGCGTCGCGCGCGGGAGGGCAATCGAGCAGTACTTC. Its translation: CASSVARGRAIEQYF.

V usage is TRBV7-8 and J usage is TRBJ1-1, with D tentatively TRBD1 (6 bases). The CDR3 spans 14 residues. CDR1 and CDR2 (germline): SGHVS, FQNEAQ. V dropped 5 bases and J dropped 1 base, with 11 bases sitting between them. Written as DNA, the CDR3 is TGTGCCAGCAGCCTCTCGACAGGGAACACTGAAGCTTTCTTT. Protein product: CASSLSTGNTEAFF.

This clone has only a few counts. This chain connects TRBV11-2 to TRBJ2-3; 8 bases align to TRBD2. CDR1 and CDR2 (germline): SGHAT, FQNNGV. This CDR3 contains 17 residues. The V segment lost 5 bases and the J segment 0 bases; nucleotides outside the gene matches: 10. The CDR3 loop reads CASSPGLGGFSTDTQYF. In DNA, the CDR3 is TGTGCCAGCAGCCCGGGACTAGGGGGATTTAGCACAGATACGCAGTATTTT.

The V gene is TRBV29-1, the J gene TRBJ2-5, with TRBD1 as a possible D gene (6 bases). The CDR3 has 12 residues. V was cut by 3 bases and J by 4 bases, with 9 bases left in between. In germline, CDR1 is SQVTM, CDR2 ANQGSEA. The CDR3 sequence: CSVEGAGETQYF. DNA for the CDR3: TGCAGCGTTGAGGGGGCTGGAGAGACCCAGTACTTC.

V and J are TRBV7-9 and TRBJ1-4, with 9 bases that match TRBD1. Unmatched junction bases numbered 9, after V lost 5 bases and J lost 5 bases. There are 16 residues in the CDR3. CDR1 SEHNR and CDR2 FQNEAQ come from the germline V gene (reference sequence). In DNA, the CDR3 is TGTGCCAGCAGCCGAGTTACAGGGGGCGCAAATGAAAAACTGTTTTTT. This translates into CASSRVTGGANEKLFF.

CDR3 DNA: TGCAGCGGAGGACAGAAAAACACTGAAGCTTTCTTT. This sequence encodes CSGGQKNTEAFF. V and J are TRBV29-1 and TRBJ1-1; possible D gene TRBD1, 6 bases. Trimming took 7 bases from V and 2 from J, leaving 11 bases between them. CDR1 and CDR2 (germline): SQVTM, ANQGSEA. There are 12 residues in the CDR3.

The V and J genes are TRBV30 and TRBJ2-3, with D possibly matching TRBD2 (6 bases). Deletions cut 8 bases from V and 3 bases from J, with 15 bases between. The CDR3 runs to 13 residues. Germline V CDR1 and CDR2: GTSNPN, SVGIG (reference sequence). CDR3 protein: CARGGLRTDTQYF. CDR3 coding DNA: TGTGCCCGTGGGGGGTTGAGGACAGATACGCAGTATTTT.

The CDR3 sequence: CASSRGREGIYEQYF. The CDR3 DNA reads TGTGCCAGCAGTCGGGGGCGGGAGGGAATCTACGAGCAGTACTTC. V is TRBV5-6 and J is TRBJ2-7; 9 bases line up with TRBD2. This CDR3 contains 15 residues. Germline loops: CDR1 SGHDT, CDR2 YYEEEE. The J segment lost 3 bases and the V segment lost 5 bases, leaving 9 bases of the junction unmatched.

This chain links TRBV6-6 with TRBJ2-5; tentative D call: TRBD1 (6 bases). Trimming removed 7 bases at V and 3 bases at J, with 15 bases between. CDR1 and CDR2 from the germline V gene are MNHNY and SVGAGI (reference sequence). The CDR3 has 14 residues. CDR3 nucleotide sequence: TGTGCCAGCAACCGCAGGGGTGGAGAAGAGACCCAGTACTTC. This encodes CASNRRGGEETQYF.

This clone has a handful of counts. The chain recombines TRBV10-1 with TRBJ2-1; a possible D gene is TRBD2 (6 bases). Trimming took 3 bases from V and 8 from J, leaving 11 bases between them. Germline V lookup: CDR1 WNHNN, CDR2 SYGVQD (reference sequence). CDR3 length equals 13 residues. The CDR3 DNA is TGCGCCAGCAGTGAATACACTAGCTATGAGCAGTTCTTC. It is translated as CASSEYTSYEQFF.

The chain is built from TRBV29-1 and TRBJ1-1; D remains unclear. Trimming left V 4 bases short and J 3 bases short, with 6 bases between. The CDR3 extends over 11 amino acids. Germline V CDR1 and CDR2: SQVTM, ANQGSEA. CDR3 sequence reads: CSVVVHTEAFF. The CDR3 coding sequence is TGCAGCGTTGTAGTACACACTGAAGCTTTCTTT.

This clone has a handful of counts. Within the sample, other DNA sequences also encode this same CDR3. V and J are TRBV9 and TRBJ2-3; the D is unclear. The germline gives CDR1 SGDLS, CDR2 YYNGEE. The CDR3 totals 14 residues. Between the trimmed V and J ends, which lost 0 bases and 2 bases, there was a span of 7 bases. The CDR3 DNA sequence: TGTGCCAGCAGCGTAGTTTCCTCCACAGATACGCAGTATTTT. This gives the protein CASSVVSSTDTQYF.

This clone was detected only a few times. V usage is TRBV7-9 and J usage is TRBJ2-1, with 11 nucleotides matching TRBD2. This CDR3 region has 19 residues. Germline CDR1 is SEHNR and CDR2 is FQNEAQ (reference sequence). V shed 1 base, J shed 5 bases, and the junction held 13 bases outside the gene matches. The DNA for the CDR3 is TGTGCCAGCAGCTTAGTGGAGCTAGCGGGAGGCCTCGGGAACAATGAGCAGTTCTTC. This translates into CASSLVELAGGLGNNEQFF.

V is TRBV5-1 and J is TRBJ2-6, with 8 bases fitting TRBD1. The length of the CDR3 is 17 residues. Germline V lookup: CDR1 SGHRS, CDR2 YFSETQ. The ends lost 1 base at V and 1 base at J; junction bases unmatched: 4. CDR3 loop: CASSLFGQGSGANVLTF. In DNA, the CDR3 is TGCGCCAGCAGCTTGTTTGGACAGGGTTCTGGGGCCAACGTCCTGACTTTC.

This chain links TRBV11-3 with TRBJ2-5; possible D gene TRBD2, 5 bases. V was trimmed by 5 bases and J by 2 bases, leaving 9 bases between them. The CDR3 covers 13 residues. Looked up from germline, CDR1 is SGHNT and CDR2 is YENEEA. CDR3 sequence (DNA): TGTGCCAGCAGCCCAAGCGGACAAGAGACCCAGTACTTC. Protein: CASSPSGQETQYF.

The chain is built from TRBV6-5 and TRBJ2-7; the match to TRBD1 covers 7 bases. The CDR3 contains 15 residues. V was clipped by 2 bases and J by 1 base; unmatched bases: 5. Per germline, CDR1 MNHEY and CDR2 SVGAGI. The CDR3 protein is CASSYDRERSYEQYF. The CDR3 DNA sequence: TGTGCCAGCAGTTACGACAGGGAGAGGTCCTACGAGCAGTACTTC.

The CDR3: CASSFGGFETQYF. The CDR3 DNA sequence: TGTGCCAGCAGCTTTGGAGGTTTTGAGACCCAGTACTTC. The chain combines TRBV7-6 with TRBJ2-5, with a possible D match to TRBD2 (5 bases). The CDR3 runs to 13 residues. The ends were cut back, 3 bases at V and 5 bases at J, with 10 bases in the middle. The V gene's germline CDR1 is SGHVS and CDR2 FNYEAQ.

This clone occurred a few times. The J gene is TRBJ2-2, the V gene TRBV7-9; TRBD1 agrees at 7 bases. Germline V lookup: CDR1 SEHNR, CDR2 FQNEAQ (reference sequence). Trimming removed 5 bases from V and 4 bases from J; junction bases left unmatched: 10. The CDR3 is 16 residues long. CDR3 region: CASSQDRWGSTGELFF. The CDR3 DNA reads as TGTGCCAGCAGCCAGGACAGGTGGGGAAGCACCGGGGAGCTGTTTTTT.

This sequence joins TRBV29-1 and TRBJ2-7, with 8 bases that match TRBD2. The ends lost 5 bases at V and 7 bases at J; junction bases unmatched: 10. From germline, CDR1 is SQVTM and CDR2 ANQGSEA. The CDR3 spans 13 residues. The CDR3 region is CSVLLLAAGEQYF. CDR3 DNA sequence: TGCAGCGTTCTGCTACTAGCGGCGGGAGAGCAGTACTTC.